This record covers a single TCR beta chain. In its sample, this clonotype was seen once. No antigen is known for it. No quality values exist for individual bases; no much larger clone is one base distant. One read offers little support. The sample is drawn from a study of CD8 T cells in Susac syndrome (dated by TCRdb to about 2019). Study-wide context: Of the Susac syndrome patients who were sequenced, about eight were in clinical remission while six had clinically active disease. At the time of blood withdrawal, Susac syndrome patients were either therapy-naive, taking corticosteroids (with some also receiving IVIg), or on IVIg alone. Whether CD8+ T cell activation and differentiation in Susac syndrome was antigen driven was tested using repertoire sequencing. CD8+ T cell repertoire clonality was compared between about a dozen healthy donors, approximately 14 Susac syndrome patients and 15 multiple sclerosis patients. General study outcomes and caveats: Susac syndrome CD8+ repertoires showed clonal expansion, highest in CD8+ TEMRA cells and greater in clinically active than remitting patients. The TCR sequencing and HLA analysis was acknowledged to have included a relatively small number of individuals. Some 15 Susac-specific public clones were identified in the total CD8+ repertoire, and four to six Susac-specific public clones were identified in the CD8+ TEMRA repertoire.

RNA was extracted using the RNeasy kit, and roughly 0.45 to 1 ug of the RNA was reverse transcribed with random hexamers. TCR beta CDR3 regions were amplified with the immunoSEQ multiplex PCR assay covering 54 Vbeta and 13 Jbeta segments. Bias from PCR amplification was corrected by using a synthetic template baseline for primer optimization and for computational correction. Processing in the source paper ran as follows. Only productive sequences were kept, with reads annotated to V, D and J genes according to IMGT and analyzed in immunoSEQ Analyzer. Clonality was calculated as one minus the Shannon entropy normalized by log2 of the number of productive unique sequences. Public and private clones were assessed among the 100 most prevalent clones of each patient and control. Clones were defined as Susac-specific if absent from the healthy and MS cohorts, from over a thousand published viral clones and from other ImmuneACCESS disease sequences. Clones were called with MiXCR by TCRdb after fastp trimmed the public reads at Q25, and only in-frame beta chains were retained. For every CDR3 protein sequence, its rows merge into one entry that carries the most common genes and DNA. The V and J calls follow TCRdb's processing rather than the paper's. A total of about 140,000 distinct CDR3 sequences appear in this sample, approximately 95% of them only once. The ten largest account for approximately 0.18% of the sample.

Peripheral blood CD8+ and CD4+ T cells from healthy donors, Susac syndrome patients and multiple sclerosis patients were profiled by high-throughput TCR beta sequencing. The Susac syndrome patients fulfilled recently defined diagnostic criteria for definite or probable disease. CD8+ TEMRA cells were enriched by FACS, while bulk CD8+ and CD4+ T cells were purified by magnetic negative isolation. Blood was collected in EDTA tubes and processed within 24 hours, with PBMCs isolated through density gradient centrifugation. PBMCs intended for TCR sequencing were cryopreserved in liquid nitrogen and were subsequently thawed in a 37 degrees C water bath. Purity of sorted or isolated CD4+, CD8+ and CD8+ TEMRA cells was at least 90%. The CDR3 goes from the cysteine to the phenylalanine over 15 residues. Of all the DNA, just the CDR3 is kept, 45 bases in frame from base 1. The CDR1 and CDR2 encoded by the germline V gene are MGHRA and YSYEKL. V is shortened by 1 base, J by 5 bases, and the region joining them spans 15 bases.

This clonotype was sampled from a human donor with Susac syndrome. Sequenced: CD8+ T cells from PBMCs. Recombination connected TRBV4-1 to TRBJ2-7; the D segment could be TRBD2, given 6 matching bases. The nucleotide sequence reads TGCGCCAGCAGCCAAGGGGACTCTAGTTCGAACGAGCAGTACTTC. This yields the protein CASSQGDSSSNEQYF.